This T cell receptor beta chain was captured in a study of T cells after posttransplantation cyclophosphamide. Libraries were prepared by immunoSEQ multiplex PCR; TCRdb keeps only in-frame clonotypes and omits some of them. The repertoire consists of fewer than 35,000 clones, none detected only once. This clone was found many times. CDR1 and CDR2 (germline): MNHEY, SMNVEV (reference sequence). Deletions cut 6 bases from V and 5 bases from J, with 8 bases between. This CDR3 is built from 12 residues. The chain employs TRBV27 and TRBJ2-1; maybe TRBD2 (5 bases). Sequenced material: PBMCs. The clonotype was recovered from a woman in her 30s in good health and a related stem cell transplant donor. In DNA form, the CDR3 reads TGTGCCAGCAGGACTACCGACAATGAGCAGTTCTTC. It specifies CASRTTDNEQFF.